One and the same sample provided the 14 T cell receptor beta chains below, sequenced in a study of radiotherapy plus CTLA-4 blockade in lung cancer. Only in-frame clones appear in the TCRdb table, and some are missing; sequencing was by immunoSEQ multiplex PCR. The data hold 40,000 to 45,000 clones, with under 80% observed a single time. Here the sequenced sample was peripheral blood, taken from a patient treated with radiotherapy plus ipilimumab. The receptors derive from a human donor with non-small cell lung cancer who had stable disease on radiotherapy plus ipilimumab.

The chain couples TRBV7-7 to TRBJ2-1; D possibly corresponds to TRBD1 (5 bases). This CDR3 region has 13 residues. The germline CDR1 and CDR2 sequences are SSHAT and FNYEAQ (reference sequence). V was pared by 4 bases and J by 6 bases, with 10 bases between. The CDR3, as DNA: TGTGCCAGCAGCTACGACAGTTCCAATGAGCAGTTCTTC. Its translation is CASSYDSSNEQFF. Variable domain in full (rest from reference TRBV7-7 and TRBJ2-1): GAGVSQSPRYKVTKRGQDVTLRCDPISSHATLYWYQQALGQGPEFLTYFNYEAQPDKSGLPSDRFSAERPEGSISTLTIQRTEQRDSAMYRCASSYDSSNEQFFGPGTRLTVL.

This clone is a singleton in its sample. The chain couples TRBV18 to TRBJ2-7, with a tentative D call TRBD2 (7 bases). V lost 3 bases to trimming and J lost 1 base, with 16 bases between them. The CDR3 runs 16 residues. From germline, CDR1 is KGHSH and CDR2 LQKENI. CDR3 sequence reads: CASSPNSGGFSYEQYF. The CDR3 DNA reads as TGTGCCAGCTCACCCAACTCGGGGGGCTTTTCCTACGAGCAGTACTTC.

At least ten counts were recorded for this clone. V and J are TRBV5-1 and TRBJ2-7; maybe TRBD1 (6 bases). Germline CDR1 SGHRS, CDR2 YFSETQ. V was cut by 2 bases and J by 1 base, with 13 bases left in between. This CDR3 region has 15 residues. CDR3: CASSFRGGFSYEQYF. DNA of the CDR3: TGCGCCAGCAGCTTCCGTGGGGGCTTTTCCTACGAGCAGTACTTC.

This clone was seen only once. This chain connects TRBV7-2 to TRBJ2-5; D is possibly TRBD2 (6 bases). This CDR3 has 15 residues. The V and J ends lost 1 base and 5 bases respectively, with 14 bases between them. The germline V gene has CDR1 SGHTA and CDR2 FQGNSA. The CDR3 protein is CASSLGASGRETQYF. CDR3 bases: TGTGCCAGCAGCTTAGGGGCCAGCGGGCGGGAGACCCAGTACTTC.

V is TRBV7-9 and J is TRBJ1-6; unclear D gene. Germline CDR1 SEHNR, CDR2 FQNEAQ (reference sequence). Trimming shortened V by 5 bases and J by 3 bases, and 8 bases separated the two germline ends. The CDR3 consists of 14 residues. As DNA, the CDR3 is TGTGCCAGCAGCCTAGATCTCTATAATTCACCCCTCCACTTT. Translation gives CASSLDLYNSPLHF.

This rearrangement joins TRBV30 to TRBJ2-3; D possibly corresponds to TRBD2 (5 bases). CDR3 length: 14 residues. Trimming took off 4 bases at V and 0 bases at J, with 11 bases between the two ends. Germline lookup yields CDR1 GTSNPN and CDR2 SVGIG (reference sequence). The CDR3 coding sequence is TGTGCCTGGAAGAAGGGAGCAAGCACAGATACGCAGTATTTT. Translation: CAWKKGASTDTQYF.

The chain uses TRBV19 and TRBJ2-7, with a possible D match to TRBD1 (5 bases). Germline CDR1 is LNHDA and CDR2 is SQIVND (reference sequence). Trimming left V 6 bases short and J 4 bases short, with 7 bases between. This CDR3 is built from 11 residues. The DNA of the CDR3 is TGTGCCAGTAGGGGGCGATACGAGCAGTACTTC. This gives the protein CASRGRYEQYF. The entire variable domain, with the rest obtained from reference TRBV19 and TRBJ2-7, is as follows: DGGITQSPKYLFRKEGQNVTLSCEQNLNHDAMYWYRQDPGQGLRLIYYSQIVNDFQKGDIAEGYSVSREKKESFPLTVTSAQKNPTAFYLCASRGRYEQYFGPGTRLTVT.

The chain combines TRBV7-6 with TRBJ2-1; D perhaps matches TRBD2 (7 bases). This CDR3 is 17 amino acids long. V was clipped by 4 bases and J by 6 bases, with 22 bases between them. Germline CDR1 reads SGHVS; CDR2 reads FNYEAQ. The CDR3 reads CASSSDPRGGWGNEQFF. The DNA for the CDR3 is TGTGCCAGCAGCTCAGACCCGAGGGGGGGCTGGGGCAATGAGCAGTTCTTC.

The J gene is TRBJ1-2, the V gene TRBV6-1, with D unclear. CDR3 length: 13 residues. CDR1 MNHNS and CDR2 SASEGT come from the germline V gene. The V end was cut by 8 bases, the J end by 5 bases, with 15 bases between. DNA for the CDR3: TGTGCCAGCGAGGAGTATTTTCGATATGGCTACACCTTC. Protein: CASEEYFRYGYTF.

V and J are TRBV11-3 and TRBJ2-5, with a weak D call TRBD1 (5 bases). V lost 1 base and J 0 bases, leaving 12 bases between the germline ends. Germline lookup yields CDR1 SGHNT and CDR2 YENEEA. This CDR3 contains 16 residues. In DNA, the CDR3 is TGTGCCAGCAGCTTAGGGGGCAGACCAAACCAAGAGACCCAGTACTTC. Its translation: CASSLGGRPNQETQYF. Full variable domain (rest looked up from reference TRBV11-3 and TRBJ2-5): EAGVVQSPRYKIIEKKQPVAFWCNPISGHNTLYWYLQNLGQGPELLIRYENEEAVDDSQLPKDRFSAERLKGVDSTLKIQPAELGDSAVYLCASSLGGRPNQETQYFGPGTRLLVL.

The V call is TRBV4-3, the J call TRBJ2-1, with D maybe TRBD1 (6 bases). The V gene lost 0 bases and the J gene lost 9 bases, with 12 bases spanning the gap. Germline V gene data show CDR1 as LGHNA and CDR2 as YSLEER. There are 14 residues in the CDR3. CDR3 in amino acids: CASSQDRGNGEQFF. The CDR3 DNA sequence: TGCGCCAGCAGCCAAGATAGGGGGAACGGTGAGCAGTTCTTC.

The CDR3 region has the DNA TGTGCCTGGAGTGTGACAGAAAATCAGCCCCAGCATTTT. Protein sequence: CAWSVTENQPQHF. The gene calls are TRBV30 and TRBJ1-5, with a weak D call TRBD1 (5 bases). V was trimmed by 0 bases and J by 4 bases, leaving 7 bases between them. The CDR3 covers 13 residues. Germline V gene sequence: CDR1 GTSNPN, CDR2 SVGIG (reference sequence).

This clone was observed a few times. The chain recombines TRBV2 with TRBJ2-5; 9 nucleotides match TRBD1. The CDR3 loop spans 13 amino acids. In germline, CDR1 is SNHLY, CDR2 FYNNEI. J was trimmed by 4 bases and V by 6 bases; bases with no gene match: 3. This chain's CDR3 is CASRKTGGETQYF. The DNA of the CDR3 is TGTGCCAGCAGGAAGACAGGGGGAGAGACCCAGTACTTC.

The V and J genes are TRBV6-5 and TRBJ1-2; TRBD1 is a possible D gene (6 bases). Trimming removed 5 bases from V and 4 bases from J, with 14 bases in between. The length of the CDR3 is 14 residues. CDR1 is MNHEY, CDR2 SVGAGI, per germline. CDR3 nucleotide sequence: TGTGCCAGCAGTGAAAGGGGGTTTAGCTATGGCTACACCTTC. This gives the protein CASSERGFSYGYTF.